This T cell receptor (beta chain) comes out of a study of blood T cell repertoires in COVID-19 (dated by TCRdb to 2020 to 2022). With respect to the entire study: Samples covering the acute and convalescent phases of COVID-19 were provided by collaborators in the United States, Italy and Spain. The repertoires were released in a freely available public database meant as a resource for research on the immune response to SARS-CoV-2. Sample metadata almost always included a de-identified subject ID, COVID-19 status, age in years and sex. The prospective study material was composed of cDNA or gDNA derived from T cells, B-cell-depleted T cells, or PBMCs. Where HLA class I and class II types were available, the types were taken from metadata supplied by the sample provider, not from assay-based typing. Deeply sampled blood TCRbeta repertoires from subjects exposed to, actively infected with, or recovered from COVID-19 were included in the dataset. Samples came from the ongoing ImmuneRACE study (first 160 participants) plus 1,254 subjects from 6 global collaborators.

Whole blood was collected in K2EDTA tubes by collaborating institutions according to the institutions' own protocols. Collaborator samples were shipped for TCRbeta analysis as frozen whole blood, isolated PBMCs, or DNA extracted from either sample type. For CDR1 and CDR2, the germline V gene (reference sequence) lists MNHEY and SMNVEV. Compared with germline, V lacks 0 bases and J lacks 1 base; bases without a gene match: 4. The CDR3 holds 16 amino acids from the cysteine to the phenylalanine. The kept DNA is CDR3 alone, 48 bases in frame from the first base. Study-level results and caveats: Clinical and demographic metadata were provided uncurated, with the amount varying by source and participant.

Note on this clone: The clone's antigen remains unknown. Base qualities are not at hand, and no much larger clone is one base apart.

TCRbeta CDR3 regions were amplified from genomic DNA by means of the immunoSEQ Assay, a bias-controlled multiplex PCR. Per the original workflow: Nucleated cell counts per sample were estimated from amplification of reference gene primers within the assay. To quantify the absolute abundance of each unique TCRbeta CDR3 rearrangement, sequence reads were collapsed and filtered. For each sample, productive Simpson clonality was calculated as the square root of Simpson's diversity index across productive rearrangements. TCRdb provides this immuneACCESS table in a form limited to in-frame rearrangements. Some clones are lacking; in checked studies, under half of them reflect an unresolved V gene, and why the rest are absent is not known. V, J and clone size are taken as reported in that table, and D and trimming were inferred from the DNA itself. Within this sample are about 180,000 clones, with approximately 80% of them counted one time only. Roughly 7.1% of the sample is taken by the ten largest.

This clonotype originated in a human donor in a cohort sampled during active COVID-19. The sequencing sample was made of peripheral blood. Recombination connected TRBV27 to TRBJ2-7, and 9 junction bases match TRBD1. The CDR3 region has the sequence CASSLSQGAFSYEQYF. The nucleotide sequence reads as follows: TGTGCCAGCAGTTTATCACAGGGGGCGTTTTCCTACGAGCAGTACTTC.